Presented here are 19 T cell receptor beta chains from one specimen sequenced in a study of T cells in tuberculosis. The method was immunoSEQ multiplex PCR; TCRdb's version includes in-frame clones alone and lacks a portion of them. The sample consists of some 47,000 clones, 90% to 95% of them appearing once. The sample comprised PBMCs. The receptors come from a donor aged 5 to 30 with latent tuberculosis or without tuberculosis infection.

The chain links TRBV6-6 to TRBJ1-1; D uncertain. The ends were cut back, 2 bases at V and 1 base at J, with 5 bases in the middle. This CDR3 comprises 13 residues. Germline V lookup: CDR1 MNHNY, CDR2 SVGAGI (reference sequence). CDR3 protein: CASSYVQNTEAFF. In nucleotides, the CDR3 is TGTGCCAGCAGTTACGTTCAGAACACTGAAGCTTTCTTT.

This chain uses TRBV27 with TRBJ1-2, with 8 bases lining up with TRBD1. Unmatched junction bases numbered 5, after V lost 4 bases and J lost 4 bases. Germline V CDR1 and CDR2: MNHEY, SMNVEV (reference sequence). The CDR3 has 14 residues. CDR3 DNA sequence: TGTGCCAGCAGTTCGCGACAGGGGAGCTATGGCTACACCTTC. Its protein is CASSSRQGSYGYTF.

V and J are TRBV18 and TRBJ2-1; D possibly corresponds to TRBD1 (6 bases). Trimming stripped 3 bases from V and 0 bases from J, with 12 bases between. The CDR3 loop spans 16 amino acids. Germline CDR1 and CDR2: KGHSH and LQKENI. The CDR3 nucleotides read TGTGCCAGCTCACCTTGGACGGACAGCTCCTACAATGAGCAGTTCTTC. As protein: CASSPWTDSSYNEQFF.

The chain uses TRBV4-1 and TRBJ2-2, with 10 bases fitting TRBD2. With V trimmed by 6 bases and J by 7 bases, 5 bases remained unmatched. CDR3 length: 14 residues. CDR1 is MGHRA, CDR2 YSYEKL, per germline. The CDR3 bases are TGCGCCAGCAGACACAGCGGGGGGGACGGGGAGCTGTTTTTT. Its translation is CASRHSGGDGELFF.

The chain has TRBV30 and TRBJ2-3; 13 bases map to TRBD2. V was clipped by 2 bases and J by 0 bases; unmatched bases: 5. There are 17 residues in the CDR3. From germline, CDR1 is GTSNPN and CDR2 SVGIG (reference sequence). CDR3 nucleotide sequence: TGTGCCTGGAGTCCCGGACTAGCGGGGGTGAGCACAGATACGCAGTATTTT. Protein product: CAWSPGLAGVSTDTQYF.

This chain joins TRBV6-1 and TRBJ1-6; D is unclear. The V end lost 6 bases, the J end lost 9 bases, and 18 bases lay between the germline ends. CDR1 and CDR2 (germline): MNHNS, SASEGT. This CDR3 contains 15 residues. The CDR3 loop reads CASRDRRAGGSPLHF. The CDR3 DNA reads TGTGCCAGCAGGGACCGGAGGGCAGGCGGTTCACCCCTCCACTTT.

Here the CDR3 reads CSAGLAGMADTQYF. The CDR3 DNA is TGCAGCGCTGGACTAGCGGGAATGGCAGATACGCAGTATTTT. This sequence joins TRBV29-1 and TRBJ2-3, with 12 nucleotides matching TRBD2. Unmatched junction bases numbered 6, after V lost 7 bases and J lost 4 bases. CDR3 size: 14 residues. Germline CDR1 is SQVTM and CDR2 is ANQGSEA.

This rearrangement joins TRBV9 to TRBJ1-3; no clear D. The ends were cut back, 1 base at V and 0 bases at J, with 5 bases in the middle. The CDR3 consists of 14 residues. Germline V CDR1 and CDR2: SGDLS, YYNGEE. The CDR3 nucleotides are TGTGCCAGCAGCGTACTCTCCTCTGGAAACACCATATATTTT. Translated: CASSVLSSGNTIYF.

V usage is TRBV7-6 and J usage is TRBJ2-3; 7 nucleotides align to TRBD2. Germline lookup yields CDR1 SGHVS and CDR2 FNYEAQ. The CDR3 extends over 17 amino acids. With 5 bases clipped from V and 6 bases from J, the junction kept 17 bases outside the gene matches. The CDR3 region is CASSPYPARGMGDTQYF. The DNA of the CDR3 is TGTGCCAGCAGCCCCTACCCCGCGCGGGGGATGGGGGATACGCAGTATTTT.

The chain employs TRBV11-2 and TRBJ1-3, with D unclear. Looked up from germline, CDR1 is SGHAT and CDR2 is FQNNGV. This CDR3 comprises 16 residues. Trimming took off 4 bases at V and 4 bases at J, with 17 bases between the two ends. The DNA of the CDR3 is TGTGCCAGCAGCTCCCTGACGGACTCCCGGGGAAACACCATATATTTT. This sequence encodes CASSSLTDSRGNTIYF.

CDR3 residues: CASSRDRGTGELFF. DNA for the CDR3: TGCGCCAGCAGTAGGGACAGGGGCACCGGGGAGCTGTTTTTT. This chain links TRBV10-1 with TRBJ2-2, with 10 bases fitting TRBD1. The CDR3 totals 14 residues. V lost 5 bases to trimming and J lost 4 bases; unmatched junction nucleotides: 1. From germline, CDR1 is WNHNN and CDR2 SYGVQD (reference sequence).

This clone showed up just a few times. The chain recombines TRBV5-4 with TRBJ1-6; no firm D call. The germline V gene encodes CDR1 SGHNT and CDR2 YYREEE (reference sequence). The CDR3 loop spans 17 amino acids. V lost 0 bases, J lost 7 bases, and 17 bases lay in between. CDR3 loop: CASSLAEGSKSNSPLHF. The CDR3 DNA follows: TGTGCCAGCAGCTTGGCCGAGGGCTCCAAAAGCAATTCACCCCTCCACTTT.

The CDR3 loop reads CASSPRTGWSTDTQYF. The CDR3 DNA reads as TGTGCCAGCAGTCCAAGGACAGGGTGGAGCACAGATACGCAGTATTTT. The gene calls are TRBV27 and TRBJ2-3; 8 bases are a match to TRBD1. The ends lost 5 bases at V and 0 bases at J; junction bases unmatched: 7. From germline, CDR1 is MNHEY and CDR2 SMNVEV (reference sequence). The CDR3 is made up of 16 amino acids.

The chain has TRBV30 and TRBJ1-1; D is ambiguous. V was shortened by 2 bases and J by 4 bases, with 11 bases between the two germline ends. The CDR3 length is 13 residues. CDR1 and CDR2 (germline): GTSNPN, SVGIG (reference sequence). Here the CDR3 reads CAWSKHRSTEAFF. For the CDR3, the DNA is TGTGCCTGGAGTAAACACCGGAGCACTGAAGCTTTCTTT.

V and J are TRBV5-1 and TRBJ2-1; 8 positions match TRBD2. Looked up from germline, CDR1 is SGHRS and CDR2 is YFSETQ. CDR3 length: 15 residues. The V and J ends lost 4 bases and 1 base, in that order; junction bases with no gene match: 4. CDR3 residues: CASSPERESYNEQFF. The CDR3 nucleotides are TGCGCCAGCAGCCCCGAGCGGGAGTCCTACAATGAGCAGTTCTTC.

This chain links TRBV6-5 with TRBJ1-5, with no clear D. V was cut by 4 bases and J by 1 base, with 5 bases left in between. Germline CDR1 MNHEY, CDR2 SVGAGI. CDR3 size: 13 residues. CDR3 sequence: CASSSVSNQPQHF. For the CDR3, the DNA is TGTGCCAGCAGTTCGGTGAGCAATCAGCCCCAGCATTTT.

This clone was counted once. V gene TRBV7-8 combines with J gene TRBJ1-1; D ambiguous. CDR1 is SGHVS and CDR2 is FQNEAQ in the germline V gene. V gave up 5 bases and J gave up 2 bases, with 3 bases separating them. The CDR3 loop spans 11 amino acids. CDR3 nucleotides: TGTGCCAGCAGCCTCAACACTGAAGCTTTCTTT. Its protein is CASSLNTEAFF.

CDR3 protein: CASSLSQRNTDTQYF. The CDR3 coding sequence is TGTGCCAGCAGCCTCTCCCAGCGGAACACAGATACGCAGTATTTT. V gene TRBV9 combines with J gene TRBJ2-3; D is possibly TRBD2 (5 bases). The germline V and J ends were trimmed by 4 bases and 2 bases, with 14 bases remaining between them. Germline V gene lookup returns CDR1 SGDLS and CDR2 YYNGEE. This CDR3 has 15 amino acids.

V usage is TRBV5-1 and J usage is TRBJ1-2, with unresolved D. CDR3 length: 14 amino acids. Looked up from germline, CDR1 is SGHRS and CDR2 is YFSETQ. V was cut by 4 bases and J by 5 bases, with 15 bases left in between. CDR3 amino acids: CASSPGEGTYGYTF. DNA for the CDR3: TGCGCCAGCAGCCCCGGCGAGGGCACTTATGGCTACACCTTC.